This T cell receptor (beta chain) was sequenced during a study of T cells in Graves' hyperthyroidism and ophthalmopathy. Points from the study as a whole: A 13 V-J model separated ophthalmopathy from stable hyperthyroidism.

From RNA transcripts, TCR beta CDR3 regions were amplified. During a first-round RT-PCR of the TCR CDR3, the HTBI primer set was used. TCRdb independently ran MiXCR on the multiplex PCR reads; one entry per CDR3 protein. The sample lists roughly 500,000 distinct CDR3 sequences, roughly 50% occurring once. Trimming took 5 bases from V and 10 from J; bases not matched to a gene: 5. Germline loops: CDR1 SGHTA, CDR2 FQGTGA. The CDR3 spans 13 residues. Comment on this clonotype: Its antigen is as yet unknown.

The material sequenced was peripheral blood or thyroid tissue (not recorded which). V gene TRBV7-3 combines with J gene TRBJ1-6, with 7 positions matching TRBD1. The TCR was taken from an adult woman with Graves' disease, either hyperthyroidism or ophthalmopathy (not recorded which). CDR3 loop: CASSTEQGSPLHF. The CDR3 region has the DNA TGTGCCAGCAGCACCGAACAGGGGTCACCCCTCCACTTT. Looking up the rest from reference TRBV7-3 and TRBJ1-6 gives the full variable domain: GAGVSQTPSNKVTEKGKYVELRCDPISGHTALYWYRQSLGQGPEFLIYFQGTGAADDSGLPNDRFFAVRPEGSVSTLKIQRTERGDSAVYLCASSTEQGSPLHFGNGTRLTVT.